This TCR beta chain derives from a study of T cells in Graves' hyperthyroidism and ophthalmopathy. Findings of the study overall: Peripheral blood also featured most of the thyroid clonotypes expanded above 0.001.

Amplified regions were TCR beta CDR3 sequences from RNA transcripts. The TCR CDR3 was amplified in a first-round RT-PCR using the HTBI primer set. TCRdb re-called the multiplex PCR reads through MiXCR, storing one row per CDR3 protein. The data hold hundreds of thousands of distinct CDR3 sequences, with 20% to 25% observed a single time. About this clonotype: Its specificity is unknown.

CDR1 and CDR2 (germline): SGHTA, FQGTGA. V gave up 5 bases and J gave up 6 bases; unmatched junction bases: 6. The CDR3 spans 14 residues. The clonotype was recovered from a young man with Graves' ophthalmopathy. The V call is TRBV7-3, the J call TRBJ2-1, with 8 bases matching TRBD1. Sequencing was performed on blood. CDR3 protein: CASSLRTGPNEQFF. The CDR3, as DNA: TGTGCCAGCAGCCTCCGGACAGGGCCCAATGAGCAGTTCTTC.